This section outlines one T cell receptor beta chain sequence together with its context. This record comes from a study of blood T cell repertoires in COVID-19. The data were produced by immunoSEQ multiplex PCR, yet TCRdb's version contains in-frame clones alone and is incomplete. The sample carries about 110,000 clones, about three quarters recorded once. Trimming took 5 bases from V and 0 from J, leaving 16 bases between them. Per the germline V gene, CDR1 is SGDLS and CDR2 is YYNGEE. CDR3 size: 16 residues. The material sequenced was peripheral blood. The chain recombines TRBV9 with TRBJ2-3; weak D call: TRBD2 (6 bases). The TCR was taken from a man older than 75 with COVID-19, enrolled during active disease. The CDR3 region has the DNA TGTGCCAGCAGTGACCCGCCTAGCGTTAGCACAGATACGCAGTATTTT. This gives the protein CASSDPPSVSTDTQYF.